The 6 T cell receptor beta chains below all came from one sample that was sequenced in a study of vaccination and CD4 T cells after COVID-19. Antigens of these TCRs are unknown. Treatment reported: approximately 10-day PBMC culture with coronavirus spike peptide pools or control peptides (ViraFEST assay). Cultured CD4+ T cell DNA was sequenced using the Oncomine TCR Beta short-read assay. Using its own MiXCR run on the PCR reads, TCRdb lists one record per CDR3 protein. The sample holds thousands of distinct CDR3 sequences, 66% seen once. Material: CD4+ T cells from blood, cultured in vitro. The receptors stem from a human donor who had recovered from COVID-19.

This chain connects TRBV7-9 to TRBJ2-7; no clear D. The CDR3 has 13 amino acids. Germline CDR1 SEHNR, CDR2 FQNEAQ (reference sequence). V was clipped by 5 bases and J by 3 bases, with 11 bases between them. The CDR3 DNA sequence: TGTGCCAGCAGCCTCGCAGTTGGCTACGAGCAGTACTTC. It translates to CASSLAVGYEQYF.

This sequence joins TRBV6-1 and TRBJ1-5; D is unclear. Trimming took off 10 bases at V and 4 bases at J, with 17 bases between the two ends. CDR3 length equals 14 residues. Germline V lookup: CDR1 MNHNS, CDR2 SASEGT. CDR3 protein: CAIPLRQQNQPQHF. CDR3 in DNA: TGTGCCATTCCTCTGAGGCAACAGAATCAGCCCCAGCATTTT.

The V call is TRBV6-5, the J call TRBJ1-6; TRBD1 matches at 7 bases. J lost 8 bases, V lost 2 bases, and 9 bases had no gene match. The CDR3 is made up of 16 amino acids. Germline CDR1 is MNHEY and CDR2 is SVGAGI. CDR3 protein: CASSYARGSLYSPLHF. The DNA for the CDR3 is TGTGCCAGCAGTTACGCCAGGGGGTCGCTTTATTCACCCCTCCACTTT.

The chain carries TRBV20-1 and TRBJ1-2, with TRBD1 matching over 8 bases. With 3 bases clipped from V and 5 bases from J, the junction kept 11 bases outside the gene matches. The CDR3 sequence is 15 residues long. The V gene's germline CDR1 is DFQATT and CDR2 SNEGSKA (reference sequence). CDR3 nucleotides: TGCAGTGCTAGCCCCAGTCCCAGGGGGCAGTATGGCTACACCTTC. Protein product: CSASPSPRGQYGYTF.

The chain recombines TRBV20-1 with TRBJ1-2; 7 bases match TRBD1. Germline CDR1 DFQATT, CDR2 SNEGSKA (reference sequence). Trimming cost V 6 bases and J 3 bases; bases outside gene matches: 7. This CDR3 has 13 residues. As DNA, the CDR3 is TGCAGTGCCCCTCGGGGGACAGACTATGGCTACACCTTC. This gives the protein CSAPRGTDYGYTF.

This clonotype was recorded a few times. The chain links TRBV7-2 to TRBJ2-3, with TRBD2 as a possible D gene (6 bases). Deletions cut 11 bases from V and 0 bases from J, with 18 bases between. This CDR3 is 15 amino acids long. Per the germline V gene, CDR1 is SGHTA and CDR2 is FQGNSA. DNA of the CDR3: TGTGCCTGCGGGGAGGCTCTTTATAGCACAGATACGCAGTATTTT. Translating it yields CACGEALYSTDTQYF.